This TCR beta chain was identified in a study of blood T cell repertoires in COVID-19. Across the study: Sites in the United States, Italy and Spain provided acute and convalescent COVID-19 samples.

Germline V gene lookup returns CDR1 LGHDT and CDR2 YNNKEL (reference sequence). Losses at the gene ends were 2 bases for V and 2 bases for J; bases not matched to a gene: 3. The CDR3 is 15 amino acids. Per the original methods: Amplification with reference gene primers provided the estimates of nucleated cell counts. Some clones are missing from TCRdb's copy, which holds only in-frame ones; the method was immunoSEQ multiplex PCR. V and J calls and clone size are as listed in that table; D and trimming were resolved from the DNA. The profile covers about 210,000 clones, with around 90% appearing a single time and roughly 1.5% taken by the ten largest.

The sequenced sample consisted of peripheral blood. The source of this sequence is a man between 18 and 29 years old with active or convalescent COVID-19. The J gene is TRBJ1-5, the V gene TRBV3-1 (or the pseudogene TRBV3-2), with TRBD1 identical over 7 bases. CDR3 protein: CASSQSGGGNQPQHF. CDR3 DNA: TGTGCCAGCAGCCAATCAGGGGGAGGCAATCAGCCCCAGCATTTT.